This TCR beta chain is from a study of shared clonotypes between healthy human individuals (dated by TCRdb to 2019 to 2021). Regarding the research as a whole: The cohort included a few men and a couple of women between 18 and 49 years of age. For each donor, CD4 naive and CD4 memory were each given three plates, CD8 naive was given two plates, and CD8 memory was given one plate. To estimate repertoire size and how much clonotype sharing occurs between individuals, the study deeply sequenced the blood TCR repertoires of roughly 5 healthy adults. To increase sequencing depth and limit assay-specific biases, different laboratories used diverse techniques to prepare libraries and sequence TCR repertoires. Each donor's leukapheresis produced roughly between about 0.9 and 9.5 billion PBMCs.

CDR1 is given as SGHTA and CDR2 as FQGTGA, both from the germline V gene. A distance of 11 bases separates the germline ends of V and J, which lose 5 bases and 0 bases respectively. The CDR3 spans 15 residues, from the cysteine through the phenylalanine. Only the CDR3 portion is preserved as DNA: 45 bases, with reading frame beginning at the first base. As for this clone: It has no known antigen specificity. No base-level quality is on record; no much larger clone is a single base apart.

Using the deep immunoSEQ assay, TCR CDR3 regions were amplified from genomic DNA by multiplex PCR. For each cell subset, the extracted genomic DNA was distributed evenly across all wells of several immunoSEQ 96-well plates, and each plate served as one replicate. For sorted subsets, approximately 200 ng of genomic DNA, equivalent to about 30,000 T cell genomes, went into each replicate PCR. Purified libraries were quantified with a Qubit 3.0 fluorometer, sized on a Bioanalyzer 2100, and re-quantified with the KAPA Library Quantification kit. A separate single-read 150-cycle Illumina NextSeq 550 flow cell was used to sequence each immunoSEQ 96-well plate. The study's own analysis went as follows. The immunoSEQ output contained only junctional sequences without quality scores, so filtering could not match that applied to full-length reads. Sequences were annotated with PyIR, a Python wrapper for IgBLAST v1.9, and V/J genes and CDR3 were assigned using IMGT germline references. Any read was removed if the V/J assignment was weak (E-value above 1e-6), the CDR3 was missing, or the read contained stop codons, out-of-frame junctions, or ambiguous translated residues. V3J clonotypes were defined as sequences sharing an identical inferred V gene, J gene, and CDR3 amino acid sequence. The percentage overlap between two repertoires was calculated by dividing the number of shared unique clonotypes by the size of the smaller repertoire. Repertoire richness was assessed with RTK rarefaction, the Chao1 estimator, and Recon v2.1 estimates of unobserved clonotypes. Generation probabilities for all TCRbeta clonotypes obtained by the gDNA method from a handful of donors were computed using OLGA. Entries here come from immuneACCESS through TCRdb and include only in-frame sequences with V and J called. Some clones fail to appear in such tables; in the studies checked, an unresolved V gene covers under half of the shortfall, and the cause of the remainder is unknown. For V, J and clone size, that table is used; D and trimming come from the DNA. Recorded for this sample are approximately 2,000,000 clones; 80% to 95% of them occurred a single time. The ten largest account for under 2% of the sample.

Overall results and qualifications from the work: When four donors were compared, the shared fraction of clonotypes was about 5.4% for naive CD4, roughly 3.4% for naive CD8, 2% to 2.5% for memory CD4, and less than 0.5% for memory CD8. Larger estimated clonotype richness was generally found for naive subsets than for memory subsets. Pairwise subsampling indicated that sequencing depth was expected to affect the degree of clonotype sharing among donors. Only blood was sampled, and tissue TCR repertoires likely differ from those in blood. The small number of donors limited the genetic and exposure-history diversity represented. Incomplete sequencing was indicated by rarefaction of sorted-subset datasets, despite the large sequencing depth. Compared with non-shared clonotypes, the clonotypes found in all four sorted-subset donors had higher generation probabilities.

CD8 naive samples consisted of CD45RO-negative cells that were positively selected for CCR7, yielding a CD45RA+CCR7+ population without TemRA cells. The donors were healthy, HIV-negative adults with no recently reported acute infections or vaccinations. Every donor was a Caucasian adult residing in Nashville, Tennessee, USA. After blood collection by leukapheresis, PBMCs were isolated using Ficoll-Histopaque density gradient centrifugation and then cryopreserved in the vapor phase of liquid nitrogen. Analytical flow cytometry was used to check the purity and quantity of each magnetically sorted T cell population. Each sorted fraction had its genomic DNA isolated and then quantified by UV absorbance on a Nanodrop 2000c.

The specimen sequenced was naive CD8+ T cells from PBMCs. Explained via the paper, the cell subset or site label denotes: CD45RA+CCR7+. This TCR derives from a man younger than 35 in good health. Some clones in this sample may be carry-over from other donors' samples. The sequence is built from TRBV7-3 and TRBJ1-3, with no reliable assignment of the D segment. This receptor carries the CDR3 CASSPDGSSGNTIYF. The DNA sequence is as follows: TGTGCCAGCAGCCCGGACGGTTCCTCTGGAAACACCATATATTTT.